The 5 T cell receptor beta chains below come from one sample, sequenced in a study of cytomegalovirus exposure and HLA in healthy donors. Profiled with immunoSEQ multiplex PCR; TCRdb holds only in-frame clones, not every one. The table shows under 100,000 clones, with approximately 96% occurring only once. The source material was PBMCs. These receptor sequences come from a man aged 18 to 29 in good health and CMV-seronegative.

The rearrangement uses TRBV18 and TRBJ2-7, with a possible D match to TRBD2 (6 bases). CDR3 length: 13 amino acids. Germline CDR1 reads KGHSH; CDR2 reads LQKENI. Trimming left V 6 bases short and J 3 bases short, with 12 bases between. The DNA of the CDR3 is TGTGCCAGCTCGGGGAACGGGGGCTACGAGCAGTACTTC. Translation: CASSGNGGYEQYF.

V and J are TRBV18 and TRBJ2-7, with 8 bases lining up with TRBD1. Per the germline V gene, CDR1 is KGHSH and CDR2 is LQKENI. CDR3 size: 15 residues. V was pared by 3 bases and J by 5 bases, with 9 bases of the junction left unmatched. The CDR3 loop is CASSPNRGAGHEQYV. DNA for the CDR3: TGTGCCAGCTCACCCAACAGGGGGGCCGGCCACGAGCAGTACGTC.

The chain uses TRBV28 and TRBJ2-1; 8 bases map to TRBD2. This CDR3 is 14 amino acids long. The ends lost 5 bases at V and 4 bases at J; junction bases unmatched: 4. Germline CDR1 and CDR2: MDHEN and SYDVKM. CDR3 DNA: TGTGCCAGCAGTACCCCTAGCGGGTACAATGAGCAGTTCTTC. Its translation: CASSTPSGYNEQFF.

The V call is TRBV27, the J call TRBJ1-2, with a weak D call TRBD1 (6 bases). The V and J ends lost 10 bases and 5 bases respectively, with 17 bases between them. The CDR3 spans 13 residues. Germline lookup yields CDR1 MNHEY and CDR2 SMNVEV (reference sequence). CDR3 loop: CATSDSSFYGYTF. The CDR3 region has the DNA TGTGCCACCTCGGACAGCTCGTTTTATGGCTACACCTTC.

The genes are TRBV30 and TRBJ1-4; D is ambiguous. CDR1 is GTSNPN and CDR2 is SVGIG in the germline V gene (reference sequence). V was clipped by 2 bases and J by 3 bases, with 10 bases between them. The CDR3 is made up of 14 amino acids. The CDR3 is CAWSLRRANEKLFF. The CDR3 DNA sequence: TGTGCCTGGAGTCTCAGGAGGGCTAATGAAAAACTGTTTTTT.